This T cell receptor (beta chain) was sequenced for a study of graft-versus-host responses after intestinal transplantation. Across the whole study: Recipients received multivisceral, liver-intestinal, or isolated intestinal transplants.

Sequencing used immunoSEQ multiplex PCR; TCRdb keeps in-frame clones, though not all of them. The sample records about 54,000 clones, roughly 89% being singletons. Study-level findings and limits: Declines in HvG clones occurring early post-transplant were associated with peak circulating GvH clone levels. Present in recipient marrow, GvH clones included some that appeared first in ileum or blood.

Germline loops: CDR1 SGHNT, CDR2 YENEEA. The ends lost 0 bases at V and 6 bases at J; junction bases unmatched: 4. The CDR3 totals 16 residues. Regarding this clone: Its antigen is unidentified.

The rearrangement links TRBV11-3 to TRBJ1-6, with 8 nucleotides matching TRBD1. The TCR comes from a human patient who received an intestinal transplant, so some T cells may come from the graft donor. The sequencing here drew on PBMCs, taken more than 650 days after intestinal transplant. Written as DNA, the CDR3 is TGTGCCAGCAGCTTAGATCGCGGGACAGGTAATTCACCCCTCCACTTT. Translated: CASSLDRGTGNSPLHF.